This T cell receptor beta chain was found in a study of shared clonotypes between healthy human individuals. Data came from immunoSEQ multiplex PCR; TCRdb stores just in-frame clones and leaves some out. The sample contains roughly 2,300,000 clones, around 90% of which appear only once. This CDR3 contains 17 residues. Nashville, Tennessee was home to all donors, each a Caucasian adult. The sequence was obtained from a man between 18 and 35 years old in good health. Some clones in this sample may be carry-over from other donors' samples. What was sequenced was naive CD4+ T cells from PBMCs. The subset was: CD45RA+ positively selected. The chain combines TRBV21-1 with TRBJ2-1. TRBV21-1 is marked as a pseudogene. For the CDR3, the DNA is TGTGCCAGCAGCGTCCGGCCAGGGGGGGCATCCTACAATGAGCAGTTCTTC. Translated: CASSVRPGGASYNEQFF.